This T cell receptor beta chain was recorded in a study of T cells after posttransplantation cyclophosphamide. Cells defined as naive were viable CD3+CD4+ or CD3+CD8+ and CCR7+CD45RA+CD45RO-CD95-CD27+CD28+. The related graft donor's blood sample was taken on the day of bone marrow donation. The CDR3 is 15 amino acids. The V end was cut by 0 bases, the J end by 5 bases, with 14 bases between. Germline loops: CDR1 SGHKS, CDR2 YYEKEE (reference sequence). Only in-frame clones appear in the TCRdb table, and some are missing; sequencing was by immunoSEQ multiplex PCR. The data show about 32,000 clones, more than 85% seen once. With respect to this clone: Its antigen is as yet unknown.

Regarding the study as a whole: Recipient CMV seropositivity and CMV reactivation strongly tracked TRB clonality. Later post-transplant blood repertoires were often dominated by donor CD8+ memory clones. TRB overlap between skin or GI tissue T cells and blood was limited.

The source material was naive CD4+ T cells sorted from blood. The source is a man aged 30 to 39 in good health and a related stem cell transplant donor. The chain links TRBV5-5 to TRBJ1-1; D is possibly TRBD1 (5 bases). The CDR3 loop reads CASSLGAGRLTEAFF. CDR3 sequence (DNA): TGTGCCAGCAGCTTGGGGGCAGGGAGGTTAACTGAAGCTTTCTTT.